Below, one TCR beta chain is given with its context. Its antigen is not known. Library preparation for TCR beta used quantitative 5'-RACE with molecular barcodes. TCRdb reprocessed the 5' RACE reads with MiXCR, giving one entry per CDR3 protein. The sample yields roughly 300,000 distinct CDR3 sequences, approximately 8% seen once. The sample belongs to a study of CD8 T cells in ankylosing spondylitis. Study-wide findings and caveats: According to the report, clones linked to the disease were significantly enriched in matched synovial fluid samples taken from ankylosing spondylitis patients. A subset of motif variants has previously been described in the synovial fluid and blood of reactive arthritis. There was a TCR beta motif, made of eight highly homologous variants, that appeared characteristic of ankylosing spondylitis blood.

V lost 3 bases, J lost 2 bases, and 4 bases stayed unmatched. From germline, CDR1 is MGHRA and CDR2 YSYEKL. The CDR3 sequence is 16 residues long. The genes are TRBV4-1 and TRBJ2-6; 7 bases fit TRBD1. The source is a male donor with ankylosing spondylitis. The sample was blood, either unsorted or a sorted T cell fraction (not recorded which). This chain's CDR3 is CASSHRTGAGANVLTF. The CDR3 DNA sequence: TGCGCCAGCAGCCACAGAACAGGGGCTGGGGCCAACGTCCTGACTTTC.